This T cell receptor (beta chain) was recorded in a study of OX40 agonist ivuxolimab in advanced cancers. Whole-study context: Dose-escalation patients were diagnosed with hepatocellular carcinoma, melanoma, renal cell cancer or head and neck cancer. Three patients showed partial responses: one hepatocellular carcinoma and two cutaneous melanoma cases.

Here immunoSEQ multiplex PCR was the method, and the copy in TCRdb shows in-frame clones only, minus some. The sample has tens of thousands of clones; 89% are singletons. J was trimmed by 4 bases and V by 10 bases; bases with no gene match: 9. The CDR3 runs 13 residues. Germline CDR1 is MDHEN and CDR2 is SYDVKM. This chain links TRBV28 with TRBJ1-2; 7 bases are a match to TRBD1. The sample in question was CD4+ or CD8+ T cells sorted from blood, obtained in a trial of the OX40 agonist ivuxolimab. The receptor's source is an adult with an advanced solid tumor such as melanoma, head and neck, liver or kidney cancer. The CDR3 nucleotides read TGTGCCACCTCGAAACAGGGGAGCTATGGCTACACCTTC. Protein product: CATSKQGSYGYTF.